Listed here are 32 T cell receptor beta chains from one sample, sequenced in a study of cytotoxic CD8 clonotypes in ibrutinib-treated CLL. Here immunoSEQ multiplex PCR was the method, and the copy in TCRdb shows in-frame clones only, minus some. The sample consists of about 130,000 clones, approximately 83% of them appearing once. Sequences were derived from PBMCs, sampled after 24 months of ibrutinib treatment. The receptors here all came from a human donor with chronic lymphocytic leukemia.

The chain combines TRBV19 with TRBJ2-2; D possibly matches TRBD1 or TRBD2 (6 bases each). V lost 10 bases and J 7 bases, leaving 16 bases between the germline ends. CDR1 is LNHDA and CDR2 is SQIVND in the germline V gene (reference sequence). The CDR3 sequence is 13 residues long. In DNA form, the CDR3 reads TGTGCCACTCATCGAGGGGGGAGCGGGGAGCTGTTTTTT. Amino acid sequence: CATHRGGSGELFF.

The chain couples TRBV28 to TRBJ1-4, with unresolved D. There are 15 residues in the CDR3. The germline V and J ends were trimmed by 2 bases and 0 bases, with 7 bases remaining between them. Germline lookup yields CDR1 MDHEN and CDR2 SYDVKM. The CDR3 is CASSLATATNEKLFF. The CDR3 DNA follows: TGTGCCAGCAGTTTAGCAACAGCAACTAATGAAAAACTGTTTTTT. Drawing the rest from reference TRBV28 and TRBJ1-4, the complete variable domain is DVKVTQSSRYLVKRTGEKVFLECVQDMDHENMFWYRQDPGLGLRLIYFSYDVKMKEKGDIPEGYSVSREKKERFSLILESASTNQTSMYLCASSLATATNEKLFFGSGTQLSVL.

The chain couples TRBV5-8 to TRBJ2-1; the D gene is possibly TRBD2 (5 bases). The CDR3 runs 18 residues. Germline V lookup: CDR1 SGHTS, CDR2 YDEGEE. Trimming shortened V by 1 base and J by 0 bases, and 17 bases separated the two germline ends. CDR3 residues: CASSLSSASSSSYNEQFF. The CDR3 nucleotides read TGTGCCAGCAGCTTGTCCTCCGCTAGCTCGAGCTCCTACAATGAGCAGTTCTTC.

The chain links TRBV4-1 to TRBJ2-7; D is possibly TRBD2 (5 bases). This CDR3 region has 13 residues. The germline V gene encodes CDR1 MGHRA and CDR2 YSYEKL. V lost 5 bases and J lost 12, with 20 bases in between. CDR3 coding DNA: TGCGCCAGCAGCGAACCGAGCGGACTGACTCGGTACTTC. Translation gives CASSEPSGLTRYF.

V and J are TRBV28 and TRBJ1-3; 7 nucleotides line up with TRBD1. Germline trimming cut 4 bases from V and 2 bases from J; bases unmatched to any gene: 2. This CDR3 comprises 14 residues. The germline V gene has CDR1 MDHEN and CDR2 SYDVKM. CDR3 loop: CASSSGGTGNTIYF. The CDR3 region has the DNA TGTGCCAGCAGTTCAGGGGGAACTGGAAACACCATATATTTT.

The CDR3 is CASSASQGSNEKLFF. DNA for the CDR3: TGTGCCAGCAGCGCCTCACAGGGGAGTAATGAAAAACTGTTTTTT. The chain carries TRBV9 and TRBJ1-4; the match to TRBD1 covers 7 bases. The V gene's germline CDR1 is SGDLS and CDR2 YYNGEE. The junction had 6 bases not matched to a gene; V was cut back by 3 bases and J by 4 bases. The CDR3 consists of 15 residues.

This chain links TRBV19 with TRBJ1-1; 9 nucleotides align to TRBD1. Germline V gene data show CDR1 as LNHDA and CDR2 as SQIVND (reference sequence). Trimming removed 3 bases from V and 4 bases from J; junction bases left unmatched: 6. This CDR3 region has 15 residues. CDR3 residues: CASSIWTGEATEAFF. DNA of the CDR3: TGTGCCAGTAGTATCTGGACAGGGGAGGCCACTGAAGCTTTCTTT.

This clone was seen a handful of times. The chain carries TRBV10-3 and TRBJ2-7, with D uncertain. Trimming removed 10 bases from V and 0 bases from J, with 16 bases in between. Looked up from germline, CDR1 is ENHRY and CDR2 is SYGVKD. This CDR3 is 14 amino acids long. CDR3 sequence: CATKYGMLSYEQYF. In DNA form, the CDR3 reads TGTGCCACCAAATACGGAATGCTCTCCTACGAGCAGTACTTC.

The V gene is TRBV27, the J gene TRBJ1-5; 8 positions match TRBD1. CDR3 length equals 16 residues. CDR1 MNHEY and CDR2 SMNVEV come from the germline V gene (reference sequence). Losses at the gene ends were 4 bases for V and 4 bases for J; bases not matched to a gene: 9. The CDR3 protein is CASSSIGQGINQPQHF. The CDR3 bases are TGTGCCAGCAGTTCGATCGGACAGGGAATAAATCAGCCCCAGCATTTT.

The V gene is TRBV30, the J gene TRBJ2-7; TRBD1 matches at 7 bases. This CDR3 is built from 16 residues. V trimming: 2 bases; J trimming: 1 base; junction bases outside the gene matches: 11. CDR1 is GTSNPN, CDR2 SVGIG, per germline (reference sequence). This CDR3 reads CAWSLFGTADSYEQYF. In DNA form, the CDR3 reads TGTGCCTGGAGTCTCTTTGGGACAGCTGATTCCTACGAGCAGTACTTC.

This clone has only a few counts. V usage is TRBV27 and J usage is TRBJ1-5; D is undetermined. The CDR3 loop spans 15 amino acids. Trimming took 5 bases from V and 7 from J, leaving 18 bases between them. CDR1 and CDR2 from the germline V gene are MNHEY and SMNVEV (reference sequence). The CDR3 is CASSRLGEPGQPQHF. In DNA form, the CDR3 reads TGTGCCAGCAGTCGCCTTGGAGAGCCGGGACAGCCCCAGCATTTT.

CDR3 nucleotide sequence: TGTGCCAACCCCCAGGGACAAAAGGGCGGCTACACCTTC. The encoded protein is CANPQGQKGGYTF. The chain joins TRBV11-3 to TRBJ1-2; tentatively, D is TRBD1 (6 bases). The CDR3 is 13 residues long. Trimming took off 10 bases at V and 8 bases at J, with 20 bases between the two ends. CDR1 and CDR2 from the germline V gene are SGHNT and YENEEA.

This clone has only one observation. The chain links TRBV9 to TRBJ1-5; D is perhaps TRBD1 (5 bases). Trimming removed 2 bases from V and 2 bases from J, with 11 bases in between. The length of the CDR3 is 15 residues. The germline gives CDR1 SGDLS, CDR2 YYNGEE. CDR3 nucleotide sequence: TGTGCCAGCAGCGTTTCCGCGGGGGGCAATCAGCCCCAGCATTTT. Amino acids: CASSVSAGGNQPQHF.

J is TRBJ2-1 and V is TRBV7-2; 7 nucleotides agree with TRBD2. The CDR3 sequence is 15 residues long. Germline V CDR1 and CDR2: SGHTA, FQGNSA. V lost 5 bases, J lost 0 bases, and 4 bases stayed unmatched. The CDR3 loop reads CASSQGLVSYNEQFF. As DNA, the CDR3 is TGTGCCAGCAGCCAAGGACTAGTCTCCTACAATGAGCAGTTCTTC. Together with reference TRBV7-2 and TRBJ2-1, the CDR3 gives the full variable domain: GAGVSQSPSNKVTEKGKDVELRCDPISGHTALYWYRQSLGQGLEFLIYFQGNSAPDKSGLPSDRFSAERTGGSVSTLTIQRTQQEDSAVYLCASSQGLVSYNEQFFGPGTRLTVL.

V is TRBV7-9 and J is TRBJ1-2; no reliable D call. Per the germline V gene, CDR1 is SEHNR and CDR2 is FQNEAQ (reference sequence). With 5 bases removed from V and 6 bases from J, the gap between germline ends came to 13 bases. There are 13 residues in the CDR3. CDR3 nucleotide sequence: TGTGCCAGCAGCCGAGCCGGGCCGGATGGCTACACCTTC. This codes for CASSRAGPDGYTF. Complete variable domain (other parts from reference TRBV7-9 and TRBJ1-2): DTGVSQNPRHKITKRGQNVTFRCDPISEHNRLYWYRQTLGQGPEFLTYFQNEAQLEKSRLLSDRFSAERPKGSFSTLEIQRTEQGDSAMYLCASSRAGPDGYTFGSGTRLTVV.

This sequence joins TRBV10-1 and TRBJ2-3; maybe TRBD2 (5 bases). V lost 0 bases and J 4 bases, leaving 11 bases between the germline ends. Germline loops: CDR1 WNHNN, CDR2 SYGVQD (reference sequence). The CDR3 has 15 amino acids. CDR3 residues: CASSESSGRPDTQYF. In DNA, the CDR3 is TGCGCCAGCAGTGAGTCGAGTGGGAGACCAGATACGCAGTATTTT.

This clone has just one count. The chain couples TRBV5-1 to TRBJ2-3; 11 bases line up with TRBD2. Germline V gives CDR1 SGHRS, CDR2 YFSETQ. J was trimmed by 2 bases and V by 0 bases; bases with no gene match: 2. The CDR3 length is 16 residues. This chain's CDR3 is CASSLASGGYTDTQYF. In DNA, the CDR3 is TGCGCCAGCAGCTTGGCTAGCGGGGGGTACACAGATACGCAGTATTTT.

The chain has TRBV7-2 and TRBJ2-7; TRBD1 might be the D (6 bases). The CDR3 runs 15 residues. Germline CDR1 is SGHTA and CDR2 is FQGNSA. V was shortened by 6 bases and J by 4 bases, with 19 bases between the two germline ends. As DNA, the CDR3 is TGTGCCAGCAGAGAGCAACGGACAGCTTTGTACGAGCAGTACTTC. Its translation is CASREQRTALYEQYF. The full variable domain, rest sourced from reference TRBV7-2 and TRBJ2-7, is GAGVSQSPSNKVTEKGKDVELRCDPISGHTALYWYRQSLGQGLEFLIYFQGNSAPDKSGLPSDRFSAERTGGSVSTLTIQRTQQEDSAVYLCASREQRTALYEQYFGPGTRLTVT.

CDR3 in amino acids: CASSLGGLAKDTQYF. As DNA, the CDR3 is TGTGCCAGCAGCTTAGGAGGGCTAGCGAAAGATACGCAGTATTTT. The rearrangement joins TRBV7-9 to TRBJ2-3; D may be TRBD2 (6 bases). The V and J ends lost 1 base and 5 bases respectively, with 13 bases between them. The CDR3 is 15 amino acids. Per germline, CDR1 SEHNR and CDR2 FQNEAQ (reference sequence).

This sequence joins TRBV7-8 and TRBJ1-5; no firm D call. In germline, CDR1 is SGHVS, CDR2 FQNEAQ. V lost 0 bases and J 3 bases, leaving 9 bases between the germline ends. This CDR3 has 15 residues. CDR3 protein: CASSLAVAPNQPQHF. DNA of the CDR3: TGTGCCAGCAGCTTAGCGGTAGCCCCCAATCAGCCCCAGCATTTT.

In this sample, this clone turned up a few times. CDR3 in amino acids: CASSATNGNTIYF. The CDR3 coding sequence is TGTGCCAGCAGCGCTACGAACGGAAACACCATATATTTT. This chain connects TRBV7-2 to TRBJ1-3, with D unresolved. Germline V lookup: CDR1 SGHTA, CDR2 FQGNSA. CDR3 size: 13 residues. The V end was cut by 5 bases, the J end by 4 bases, with 9 bases between.

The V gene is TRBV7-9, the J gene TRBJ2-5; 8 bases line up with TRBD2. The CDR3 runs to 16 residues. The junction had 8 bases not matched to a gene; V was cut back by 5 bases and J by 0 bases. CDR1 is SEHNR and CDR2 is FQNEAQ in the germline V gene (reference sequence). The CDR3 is CASSNLGGGYQETQYF. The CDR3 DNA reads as TGTGCCAGCAGCAATCTCGGCGGGGGGTACCAAGAGACCCAGTACTTC.

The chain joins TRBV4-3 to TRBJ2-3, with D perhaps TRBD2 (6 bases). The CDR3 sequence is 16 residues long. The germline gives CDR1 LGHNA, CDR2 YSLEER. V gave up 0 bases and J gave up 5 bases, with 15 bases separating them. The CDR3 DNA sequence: TGCGCCAGCAGCCAAGATTGGGCAGGAGCGGGAGATACGCAGTATTTT. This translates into CASSQDWAGAGDTQYF.

CDR3: CATSRDRGASSYNEQFF. The CDR3 DNA is TGTGCCACCAGCAGAGATCGGGGGGCAAGCTCCTACAATGAGCAGTTCTTC. V usage is TRBV15 and J usage is TRBJ2-1; TRBD2 is a possible D gene (7 bases). In germline, CDR1 is LNHNV, CDR2 YYDKDF (reference sequence). This CDR3 has 17 residues. The V gene lost 0 bases and the J gene lost 0 bases, with 12 bases spanning the gap.

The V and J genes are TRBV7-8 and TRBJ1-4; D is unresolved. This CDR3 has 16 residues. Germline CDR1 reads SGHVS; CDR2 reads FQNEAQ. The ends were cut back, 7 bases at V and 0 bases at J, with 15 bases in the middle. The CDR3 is CASTTYAFATNEKLFF. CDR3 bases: TGTGCCAGCACCACATATGCCTTTGCAACTAATGAAAAACTGTTTTTT.

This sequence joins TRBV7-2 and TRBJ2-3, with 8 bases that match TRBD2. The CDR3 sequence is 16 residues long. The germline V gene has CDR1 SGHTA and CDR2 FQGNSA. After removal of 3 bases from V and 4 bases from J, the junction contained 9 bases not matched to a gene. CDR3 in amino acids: CASSFLGGGLADTQYF. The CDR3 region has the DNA TGTGCCAGCAGCTTCCTCGGCGGGGGGCTGGCAGATACGCAGTATTTT.

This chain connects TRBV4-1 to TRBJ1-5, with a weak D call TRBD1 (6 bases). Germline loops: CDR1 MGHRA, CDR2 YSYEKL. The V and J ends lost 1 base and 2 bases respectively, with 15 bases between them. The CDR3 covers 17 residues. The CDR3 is CASSQGLTRGGNQPQHF. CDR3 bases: TGCGCCAGCAGCCAAGGGTTAACCAGGGGAGGCAATCAGCCCCAGCATTTT.

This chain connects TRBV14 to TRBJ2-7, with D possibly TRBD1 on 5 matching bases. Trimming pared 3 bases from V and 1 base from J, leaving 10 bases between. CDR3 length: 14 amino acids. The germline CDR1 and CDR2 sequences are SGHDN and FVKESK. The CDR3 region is CASSQTAGSYEQYF. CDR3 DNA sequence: TGTGCCAGCAGCCAGACAGCAGGATCCTACGAGCAGTACTTC.

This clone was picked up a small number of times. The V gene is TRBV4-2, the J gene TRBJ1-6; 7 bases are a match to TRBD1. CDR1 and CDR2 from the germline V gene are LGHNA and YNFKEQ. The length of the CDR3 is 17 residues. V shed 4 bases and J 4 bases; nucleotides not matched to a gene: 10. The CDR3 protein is CASSPTGTAQYNSPLHF. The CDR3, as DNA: TGTGCCAGCAGCCCGACAGGGACCGCGCAATATAATTCACCCCTCCACTTT.

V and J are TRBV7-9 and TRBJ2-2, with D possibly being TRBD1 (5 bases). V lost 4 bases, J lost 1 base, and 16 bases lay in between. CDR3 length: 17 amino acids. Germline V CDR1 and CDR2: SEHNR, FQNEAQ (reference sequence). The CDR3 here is CASSYGRAGQNTGELFF. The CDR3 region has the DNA TGTGCCAGCAGCTACGGCAGGGCCGGACAGAACACCGGGGAGCTGTTTTTT.

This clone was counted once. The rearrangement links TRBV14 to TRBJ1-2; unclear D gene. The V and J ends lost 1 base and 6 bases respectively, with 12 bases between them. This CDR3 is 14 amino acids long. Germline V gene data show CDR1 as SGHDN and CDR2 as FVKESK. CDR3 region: CASSQARSGNGYTF. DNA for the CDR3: TGTGCCAGCAGCCAAGCAAGGAGTGGAAATGGCTACACCTTC.

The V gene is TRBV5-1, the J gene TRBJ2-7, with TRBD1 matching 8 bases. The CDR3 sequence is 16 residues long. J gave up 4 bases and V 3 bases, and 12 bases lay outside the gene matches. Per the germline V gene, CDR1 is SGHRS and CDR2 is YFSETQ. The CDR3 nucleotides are TGCGCCAGCAGCTCAATGGGGGGACAGGACCTATACGAGCAGTACTTC. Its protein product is CASSSMGGQDLYEQYF. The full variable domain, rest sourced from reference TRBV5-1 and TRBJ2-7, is KAGVTQTPRYLIKTRGQQVTLSCSPISGHRSVSWYQQTPGQGLQFLFEYFSETQRNKGNFPGRFSGRQFSNSRSEMNVSTLELGDSALYLCASSSMGGQDLYEQYFGPGTRLTVT.